The 9 T cell receptor beta chains reported below all come from one sample, sequenced in a study of early T cells in non-severe SARS-CoV-2 infection. Each CDR3 protein gets one entry after TCRdb re-called the 5' RACE reads with MiXCR. The table records 25,000 to 35,000 distinct CDR3 sequences, around 5% of them present only once. Sequencing input: whole blood. These receptors came from an adult who was a healthcare worker with PCR-confirmed SARS-CoV-2 infection or an uninfected control (not recorded which).

This clonotype occurred many times. The gene calls are TRBV4-2 and TRBJ1-2; D remains unclear. The CDR3 is 13 amino acids. V shed 1 base and J shed 3 bases, with 6 bases lying between them. Per germline, CDR1 LGHNA and CDR2 YNFKEQ. Here the CDR3 reads CASSQVSDYGYTF. The CDR3, as DNA: TGTGCCAGCAGCCAAGTGTCAGACTATGGCTACACCTTC.

This clonotype was seen ten or more times. A read error may produce the germline difference seen at one junction end. The chain uses TRBV12-3 or TRBV12-4 and TRBJ2-2; 11 bases line up with TRBD2. The CDR3 extends over 16 amino acids. CDR3 amino acids: CASSLGTSGPTGGLFF. For the CDR3, the DNA is TGTGCCAGCAGTTTGGGGACTAGCGGCCCTACCGGGGGGCTGTTTTTT.

This clonotype was detected a few times. The CDR3 DNA sequence: TGCGCCAGCAGCTTGGGGGACGAGGGTGACGAGCAGTACTTC. Protein product: CASSLGDEGDEQYF. This chain joins TRBV5-1 and TRBJ2-7; TRBD1 or TRBD2 may be the D gene (5 bases each). Germline-derived CDR1 and CDR2 are SGHRS and YFSETQ. The CDR3 has 14 amino acids. V was trimmed by 0 bases and J by 5 bases, leaving 12 bases between them.

This clonotype showed up just a few times. V gene TRBV12-3 or TRBV12-4 combines with J gene TRBJ2-2; 8 bases map to TRBD1. The length of the CDR3 is 15 residues. V trimming: 3 bases; J trimming: 4 bases; junction bases outside the gene matches: 4. Here the CDR3 DNA reads TGTGCCAGCAGTTTCGTGGACAGGGCCACCGGGGAGCTGTTTTTT. This sequence encodes CASSFVDRATGELFF.

This clonotype has only a few counts. V and J are TRBV7-9 and TRBJ2-2, with D possibly matching TRBD1 (5 bases). This CDR3 contains 15 residues. The V end was cut by 5 bases, the J end by 5 bases, with 15 bases between. Germline CDR1 is SEHNR and CDR2 is FQNEAQ (reference sequence). CDR3 amino acids: CASSPGHEKTGELFF. Here the CDR3 DNA reads TGTGCCAGCAGCCCCGGACACGAAAAAACCGGGGAGCTGTTTTTT.

In this sample, this clonotype turned up a few times. The rearrangement uses TRBV7-9 and TRBJ2-7; D possibly uses TRBD1 or TRBD2 (5 bases each). The CDR3 is made up of 13 amino acids. The V gene's germline CDR1 is SEHNR and CDR2 FQNEAQ (reference sequence). The V end was cut by 1 base, the J end by 6 bases, with 10 bases between. DNA for the CDR3: TGTGCCAGCAGCTTAGTGGGGACGTTCGAGCAGTACTTC. Translating it yields CASSLVGTFEQYF.

In this sample, this clonotype turned up many times. The rearrangement links TRBV7-6 to TRBJ2-5, with unresolved D. Germline V gene sequence: CDR1 SGHVS, CDR2 FNYEAQ. The germline V and J ends were trimmed by 6 bases and 2 bases, with 13 bases remaining between them. This CDR3 comprises 14 residues. CDR3 protein: CASSSGPEQETQYF. The CDR3 DNA reads as TGTGCCAGCAGTTCTGGACCCGAACAAGAGACCCAGTACTTC.

The chain carries TRBV7-3 and TRBJ2-1; perhaps TRBD2 as D (5 bases). V lost 0 bases, J lost 9 bases, and 9 bases lay in between. CDR1 SGHTA and CDR2 FQGTGA come from the germline V gene. CDR3 length: 13 amino acids. This CDR3 is CASSLTRTSEQFF. Written as DNA, the CDR3 is TGTGCCAGCAGCTTAACCCGAACTAGTGAGCAGTTCTTC.

V is TRBV5-6 and J is TRBJ2-1; 12 bases are a match to TRBD2. V dropped 4 bases and J dropped 7; count of bases not matched to a gene: 9. Looked up from germline, CDR1 is SGHDT and CDR2 is YYEEEE. This CDR3 region has 16 residues. The CDR3 sequence: CASSLWLAGGWNEQFF. Here the CDR3 DNA reads TGTGCCAGCAGCCTATGGCTAGCGGGAGGGTGGAATGAGCAGTTCTTC.